The entry below describes one T cell receptor beta chain. These data come from a study of blood T cell repertoires in COVID-19. Study in general: The United States, Italy and Spain supplied acute and convalescent COVID-19 samples. In each case, the material was cDNA or gDNA derived from T cells, B-cell-depleted T cells, or PBMCs.

The junction had 17 bases not matched to a gene; V was cut back by 6 bases and J by 5 bases. The CDR3 runs to 16 residues. Germline V gene lookup returns CDR1 SQVTM and CDR2 ANQGSEA. Repertoires were generated with immunoSEQ multiplex PCR, while TCRdb's copy carries only in-frame clones and drops some. This table holds 150,000 to 200,000 clones, roughly 80% found once. V gene TRBV29-1 combines with J gene TRBJ1-1; 8 nucleotides match TRBD1. What was sequenced was peripheral blood. This TCR derives from a woman aged 25 to 39 with acute or convalescent COVID-19. The CDR3 reads CSVVVRGLVPETEAFF. CDR3 DNA sequence: TGCAGCGTCGTAGTCAGGGGGCTAGTTCCGGAGACTGAAGCTTTCTTT.